Below, 8 T cell receptor beta chains from the same sample are listed, as sequenced in a study of response to subunit inactivated influenza vaccine. MiXCR, applied by TCRdb to the RT-PCR reads, yields one record per CDR3 protein. The sample lists around 500,000 distinct CDR3 sequences; approximately 11% were seen once. The sample consisted of PBMCs from blood, taken about 40 days after vaccination. The receptors derive from a man in his fifties who received an inactivated influenza vaccine.

This clonotype was picked up a small number of times. A much larger clonotype is one base distant, so this may be a read error. The CDR3 ends on some other residue instead of the conserved phenylalanine or tryptophan, so this is likely a read error. The chain combines TRBV11-1 with TRBJ2-4, with 9 bases fitting TRBD2. CDR1 and CDR2 from the germline V gene are SGHAT and FQDESV (reference sequence). V trimming: 3 bases; J trimming: 0 bases; junction bases outside the gene matches: 9. The CDR3 sequence is 18 residues long. The CDR3 region has the DNA TGTGCCAGCAGCTTCGGCCTAGCGGGAAAGGCAGCCAAAAACATTCAGTACGTC. Translation gives CASSFGLAGKAAKNIQYV.

This rearrangement joins TRBV6-1 to TRBJ2-5, with D possibly matching TRBD1 (6 bases). The CDR3 contains 16 residues. The V gene's germline CDR1 is MNHNS and CDR2 SASEGT. Between the trimmed V and J ends, which lost 7 bases and 2 bases, there was a span of 20 bases. CDR3 loop: CASTLSAPGQQETQYF. The CDR3 coding sequence is TGTGCCAGCACTCTTTCTGCTCCGGGACAACAAGAGACCCAGTACTTC.

The V and J genes are TRBV5-1 and TRBJ2-7; 8 bases map to TRBD1. Trimming took 2 bases from V and 5 from J; bases not matched to a gene: 6. In germline, CDR1 is SGHRS, CDR2 YFSETQ. The CDR3 runs to 14 residues. Here the CDR3 reads CASSFRDRNHEQYF. For the CDR3, the DNA is TGCGCCAGCAGCTTCCGGGACAGGAACCACGAGCAGTACTTC. The full variable domain, its missing parts supplied by reference TRBV5-1 and TRBJ2-7, is KAGVTQTPRYLIKTRGQQVTLSCSPISGHRSVSWYQQTPGQGLQFLFEYFSETQRNKGNFPGRFSGRQFSNSRSEMNVSTLELGDSALYLCASSFRDRNHEQYFGPGTRLTVT.

The chain links TRBV4-3 to TRBJ2-7; a possible D gene is TRBD1 (5 bases). The CDR3 runs to 13 residues. Germline V gene lookup returns CDR1 LGHNA and CDR2 YSLEER. Trimming took 0 bases from V and 6 from J, leaving 9 bases between them. CDR3 in amino acids: CASSQEGASEQYF. CDR3 sequence (DNA): TGCGCCAGCAGCCAAGAAGGGGCAAGCGAGCAGTACTTC.

This sequence joins TRBV18 and TRBJ2-1; D unclear. CDR3 size: 12 residues. The germline V gene has CDR1 KGHSH and CDR2 LQKENI. The V end was cut by 3 bases, the J end by 5 bases, with 5 bases between. CDR3: CASSPSNNEQFF. CDR3 nucleotides: TGTGCCAGCTCACCCTCGAACAATGAGCAGTTCTTC.

This clonotype came up a few times. V usage is TRBV7-6 and J usage is TRBJ2-7; D gene ambiguous. V gave up 4 bases and J gave up 5 bases, with 21 bases separating them. Germline CDR1 reads SGHVS; CDR2 reads FNYEAQ. The CDR3 has 16 residues. The CDR3 DNA reads as TGTGCCAGCAGCTATCCACCGGGCCCCAGGCTGGACGAGCAGTACTTC. Protein sequence: CASSYPPGPRLDEQYF.

V is TRBV19 and J is TRBJ2-1; D is unclear. Germline-derived CDR1 and CDR2 are LNHDA and SQIVND (reference sequence). The CDR3 length is 12 residues. Trimming pared 3 bases from V and 10 bases from J, leaving 10 bases between. The CDR3 DNA reads TGTGCCAGTAGTATGTCCCGGAGAGAGCAGTTCTTC. It specifies CASSMSRREQFF.

This clonotype occurred many times. V usage is TRBV7-8 and J usage is TRBJ1-1; possibly TRBD1 for D (5 bases). CDR1 and CDR2 from the germline V gene are SGHVS and FQNEAQ. V was shortened by 5 bases and J by 5 bases, with 27 bases between the two germline ends. The CDR3 is 18 amino acids. The CDR3 sequence is CASSLFTGQSHLGTEAFF. DNA for the CDR3: TGTGCCAGCAGCCTTTTTACAGGTCAATCCCACCTCGGAACTGAAGCTTTCTTT.